What follows are 15 T cell receptor beta chains derived from one specimen sequenced in a study of PD-L1 blockade in urothelial cancer. Sequenced by immunoSEQ multiplex PCR; TCRdb stores in-frame clones only, minus some. The data hold about 63,000 clones, with 80% to 85% observed a single time. Time point of the sample: pretreatment peripheral blood. The material was PBMCs, obtained around atezolizumab (anti-PD-L1) treatment. These receptor sequences come from a man in his 70s with urothelial cancer.

J is TRBJ2-7 and V is TRBV5-4; 8 bases map to TRBD1. V shed 3 bases and J 2 bases; nucleotides not matched to a gene: 13. Germline V gives CDR1 SGHNT, CDR2 YYREEE (reference sequence). The CDR3 loop spans 17 amino acids. CDR3 sequence (DNA): TGTGCCAGCAGCTCTCACATACCAGGGGGCCCGCCCTACGAGCAGTACTTC. Its translation: CASSSHIPGGPPYEQYF.

V is TRBV4-1 and J is TRBJ2-1, with D perhaps TRBD2 (5 bases). The germline V gene encodes CDR1 MGHRA and CDR2 YSYEKL. The CDR3 runs to 13 residues. The germline V and J ends were trimmed by 4 bases and 3 bases, with 7 bases remaining between them. Written as DNA, the CDR3 is TGCGCCAGCAGCCGTAGCGACTACAATGAGCAGTTCTTC. As protein: CASSRSDYNEQFF.

V gene TRBV10-1 combines with J gene TRBJ1-1; D is possibly TRBD1 (6 bases). CDR3 length: 13 amino acids. Per germline, CDR1 WNHNN and CDR2 SYGVQD (reference sequence). The V end lost 8 bases, the J end lost 3 bases, and 13 bases lay between the germline ends. The CDR3 sequence is CASGHNRDTEAFF. The CDR3 nucleotides read TGCGCCAGCGGCCATAACAGGGACACTGAAGCTTTCTTT.

This rearrangement joins TRBV18 to TRBJ2-1; D is unresolved. Germline V CDR1 and CDR2: KGHSH, LQKENI. V lost 4 bases and J 6 bases, leaving 10 bases between the germline ends. The CDR3 contains 13 residues. The CDR3: CASSRVQPNEQFF. CDR3 nucleotide sequence: TGTGCCAGCTCACGGGTACAGCCCAATGAGCAGTTCTTC.

The CDR3 bases are TGCGCCAGCAGCCCTGCGGGGACCGGGGAGCTGTTTTTT. Translated: CASSPAGTGELFF. J is TRBJ2-2 and V is TRBV5-1; possible D gene TRBD2, 6 bases. The V and J ends lost 4 bases and 5 bases respectively, with 9 bases between them. The CDR3 contains 13 residues. In germline, CDR1 is SGHRS, CDR2 YFSETQ.

CDR3: CASSRGAEGNTIYF. Here the CDR3 DNA reads TGTGCCAGTAGTCGGGGGGCAGAAGGAAACACCATATATTTT. V is TRBV19 and J is TRBJ1-3; tentatively, D is TRBD1 (6 bases). V gave up 5 bases and J gave up 4 bases, with 12 bases separating them. CDR1 is LNHDA and CDR2 is SQIVND in the germline V gene (reference sequence). The CDR3 is 14 residues long. Variable domain in full (rest from reference TRBV19 and TRBJ1-3): DGGITQSPKYLFRKEGQNVTLSCEQNLNHDAMYWYRQDPGQGLRLIYYSQIVNDFQKGDIAEGYSVSREKKESFPLTVTSAQKNPTAFYLCASSRGAEGNTIYFGEGSWLTVV.

The V call is TRBV6-1, the J call TRBJ2-7, with TRBD1 matching 10 bases. The V and J ends lost 4 bases and 2 bases, in that order; junction bases with no gene match: 5. The CDR3 covers 15 residues. Germline-derived CDR1 and CDR2 are MNHNS and SASEGT. CDR3 protein: CASSGPGQGTYEQYF. Written as DNA, the CDR3 is TGTGCCAGCAGTGGACCGGGACAGGGGACCTACGAGCAGTACTTC.

J is TRBJ2-1 and V is TRBV5-1; D is unclear. V was trimmed by 2 bases and J by 0 bases, leaving 12 bases between them. The CDR3 consists of 16 residues. The germline V gene encodes CDR1 SGHRS and CDR2 YFSETQ. The CDR3 spells CASSLEGGNSYNEQFF. CDR3 nucleotide sequence: TGCGCCAGCAGCTTAGAAGGCGGAAACTCCTACAATGAGCAGTTCTTC.

The V gene is TRBV30, the J gene TRBJ2-7, with unresolved D. Germline assignment: CDR1 GTSNPN and CDR2 SVGIG (reference sequence). This CDR3 spans 14 amino acids. V lost 0 bases and J 5 bases, leaving 14 bases between the germline ends. The DNA for the CDR3 is TGTGCCTGGAGTGTACCAGGTATGCTCCACGAGCAGTACTTC. Translating it yields CAWSVPGMLHEQYF. Drawing the rest from reference TRBV30 and TRBJ2-7, the complete variable domain is SQTIHQWPATLVQPVGSPLSLECTVEGTSNPNLYWYRQAAGRGLQLLFYSVGIGQISSEVPQNLSASRPQDRQFILSSKKLLLSDSGFYLCAWSVPGMLHEQYFGPGTRLTVT.

The V call is TRBV5-1, the J call TRBJ2-7; TRBD2 aligns across 14 bases. Germline V gene lookup returns CDR1 SGHRS and CDR2 YFSETQ. The CDR3 has 15 amino acids. V gave up 4 bases and J gave up 2 bases; unmatched junction bases: 2. The CDR3 DNA sequence: TGCGCCAGCAGCCCGGGACTAGCGGGAGCCTACGAGCAGTACTTC. The encoded protein is CASSPGLAGAYEQYF.

This chain uses TRBV27 with TRBJ2-1; 13 positions match TRBD2. V lost 6 bases, J lost 4 bases, and 12 bases stayed unmatched. CDR3 length: 18 residues. Germline V gene data show CDR1 as MNHEY and CDR2 as SMNVEV (reference sequence). For the CDR3, the DNA is TGTGCCAGCAGCTTCTTTATGGGACTAGCGGGGACGTACAATGAGCAGTTCTTC. Translating gives CASSFFMGLAGTYNEQFF.

The rearrangement joins TRBV5-1 to TRBJ2-7; possibly TRBD2 for D (7 bases). The V end lost 4 bases, the J end lost 2 bases, and 16 bases lay between the germline ends. CDR1 and CDR2 from the germline V gene are SGHRS and YFSETQ. The CDR3 spans 15 residues. CDR3 nucleotide sequence: TGCGCCAGCAGCCCCGAGGGGGGGCGAACCTACGAGCAGTACTTC. Amino acid sequence: CASSPEGGRTYEQYF.

The chain employs TRBV30 and TRBJ2-7; TRBD2 is a possible D gene (6 bases). V was shortened by 5 bases and J by 4 bases, with 21 bases between the two germline ends. Germline CDR1 GTSNPN, CDR2 SVGIG (reference sequence). This CDR3 is built from 15 residues. CDR3 sequence: CAWSIPGLGKYEQYF. The CDR3 bases are TGTGCCTGGTCTATCCCGGGACTGGGTAAATACGAGCAGTACTTC.

This rearrangement joins TRBV7-6 to TRBJ1-3; a possible D gene is TRBD1 (5 bases). The germline gives CDR1 SGHVS, CDR2 FNYEAQ. Trimming left V 5 bases short and J 8 bases short, with 31 bases between. This CDR3 region has 19 residues. This CDR3 is CASSAAFIWGGLRVYTIYF. The CDR3 DNA sequence: TGTGCCAGCAGCGCCGCGTTCATTTGGGGCGGCCTTCGGGTGTACACCATATATTTT.

This clone has a single count. V and J are TRBV4-2 and TRBJ2-1; the match to TRBD2 covers 7 bases. This CDR3 spans 18 amino acids. CDR1 and CDR2 from the germline V gene are LGHNA and YNFKEQ. V lost 3 bases to trimming and J lost 0 bases; unmatched junction nucleotides: 11. The CDR3, as DNA: TGTGCCAGCAGCCAGGGCGCGGCTAGCGGTTTCTCCTACAATGAGCAGTTCTTC. Residues: CASSQGAASGFSYNEQFF.